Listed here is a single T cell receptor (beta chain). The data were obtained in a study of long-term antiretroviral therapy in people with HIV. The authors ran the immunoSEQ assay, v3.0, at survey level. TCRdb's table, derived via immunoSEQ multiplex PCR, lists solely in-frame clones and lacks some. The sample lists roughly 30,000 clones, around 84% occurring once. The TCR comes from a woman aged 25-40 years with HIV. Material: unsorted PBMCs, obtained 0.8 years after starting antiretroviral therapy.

Written as DNA, the CDR3 is TGTGCCAGCGGAGGGGGTCAGCCCCAGCATTTT. Protein: CASGGGQPQHF. This chain joins TRBV6-1 and TRBJ1-5; possible D gene TRBD1, 6 bases. Trimming removed 8 bases at V and 6 bases at J, with 8 bases between. Germline lookup yields CDR1 MNHNS and CDR2 SASEGT. This CDR3 has 11 residues.